The 7 T cell receptor beta chains given below trace back to one sample, sequenced in a study of T cell changes during pregnancy in multiple sclerosis. Profiling relied on immunoSEQ multiplex PCR, and the TCRdb table lists in-frame clones only, not all of them. Of about 32,000 clones in the sample, roughly 87% are singletons; the top ten hold roughly 11%. The sequences come from CD8+ T cells from peripheral blood mononuclear cells, collected in the third trimester of pregnancy. These receptors were collected from a female donor with multiple sclerosis, enrolled in a pregnancy study.

This sequence joins TRBV5-6 and TRBJ1-1, with D hard to call. V shed 0 bases and J shed 3 bases, with 18 bases lying between them. Germline V gene data show CDR1 as SGHDT and CDR2 as YYEEEE. The CDR3 contains 17 residues. In DNA, the CDR3 is TGTGCCAGCAGCTTGGGAGATAGACTCCACCGATACACTGAAGCTTTCTTT. Amino acids: CASSLGDRLHRYTEAFF.

V usage is TRBV4-1 and J usage is TRBJ1-6; D is ambiguous. The CDR3 spans 13 residues. Trimming took 1 base from V and 13 from J, leaving 11 bases between them. Germline V lookup: CDR1 MGHRA, CDR2 YSYEKL. In DNA form, the CDR3 reads TGCGCCAGCAGCCAAGTACCCCCGAGGCCCCTCCACTTT. It is translated as CASSQVPPRPLHF.

This chain uses TRBV5-1 with TRBJ1-2; TRBD1 matches 9 bases. Germline trimming cut 6 bases from V and 8 bases from J; bases unmatched to any gene: 11. The CDR3 is 14 residues long. Looked up from germline, CDR1 is SGHRS and CDR2 is YFSETQ. CDR3 loop: CASKPDRGDLGYTF. The CDR3 DNA sequence: TGCGCCAGCAAACCAGACAGGGGGGACCTCGGCTACACCTTC.

This clone was seen only once. The genes are TRBV28 and TRBJ1-4; 7 positions match TRBD1. V was clipped by 5 bases and J by 6 bases; unmatched bases: 9. This CDR3 comprises 15 residues. From germline, CDR1 is MDHEN and CDR2 SYDVKM. The CDR3 region has the DNA TGTGCCAGCAGTCCCGAGACAGGGACCTATGAAAAACTGTTTTTT. This encodes CASSPETGTYEKLFF.

The rearrangement links TRBV27 to TRBJ2-7; 8 positions match TRBD2. The CDR3 loop spans 15 amino acids. V lost 5 bases and J lost 7; bases outside the gene matches: 13. Germline CDR1 reads MNHEY; CDR2 reads SMNVEV (reference sequence). CDR3 nucleotide sequence: TGTGCCAGCAGTCCCTCGCGGGGGGAGCCATTAGAGCAGTACTTC. Protein product: CASSPSRGEPLEQYF.

The chain carries TRBV4-1 and TRBJ1-1; D unclear. The CDR3 runs to 14 residues. Germline V gene sequence: CDR1 MGHRA, CDR2 YSYEKL. Trimming shortened V by 1 base and J by 1 base, and 7 bases separated the two germline ends. The CDR3 reads CASSQVTGNTEAFF. For the CDR3, the DNA is TGCGCCAGCAGCCAAGTGACGGGGAACACTGAAGCTTTCTTT.

This clone occurred a few times. The CDR3 protein is CASSLSGTTNEQFF. The CDR3 DNA sequence: TGTGCCAGCAGCTTATCCGGGACAACCAATGAGCAGTTCTTC. The J gene is TRBJ2-1, the V gene TRBV13; possibly TRBD1 for D (6 bases). Germline CDR1 and CDR2: PRHDT and FYEKMQ (reference sequence). This CDR3 has 14 amino acids. Trimming cost V 2 bases and J 6 bases, with 11 bases left between them.